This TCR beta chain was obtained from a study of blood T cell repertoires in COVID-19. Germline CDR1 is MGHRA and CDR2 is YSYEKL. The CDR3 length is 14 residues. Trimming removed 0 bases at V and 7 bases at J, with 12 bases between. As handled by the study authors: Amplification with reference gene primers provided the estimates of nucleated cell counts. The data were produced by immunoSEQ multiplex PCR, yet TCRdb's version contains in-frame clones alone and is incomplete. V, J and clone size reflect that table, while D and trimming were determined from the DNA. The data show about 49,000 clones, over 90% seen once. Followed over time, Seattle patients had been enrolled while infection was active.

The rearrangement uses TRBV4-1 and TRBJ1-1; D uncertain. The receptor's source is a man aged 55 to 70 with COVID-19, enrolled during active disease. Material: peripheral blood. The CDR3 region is CASSQEGRAGEAFF. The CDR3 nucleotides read TGCGCCAGCAGCCAAGAAGGGCGGGCGGGTGAAGCTTTCTTT.